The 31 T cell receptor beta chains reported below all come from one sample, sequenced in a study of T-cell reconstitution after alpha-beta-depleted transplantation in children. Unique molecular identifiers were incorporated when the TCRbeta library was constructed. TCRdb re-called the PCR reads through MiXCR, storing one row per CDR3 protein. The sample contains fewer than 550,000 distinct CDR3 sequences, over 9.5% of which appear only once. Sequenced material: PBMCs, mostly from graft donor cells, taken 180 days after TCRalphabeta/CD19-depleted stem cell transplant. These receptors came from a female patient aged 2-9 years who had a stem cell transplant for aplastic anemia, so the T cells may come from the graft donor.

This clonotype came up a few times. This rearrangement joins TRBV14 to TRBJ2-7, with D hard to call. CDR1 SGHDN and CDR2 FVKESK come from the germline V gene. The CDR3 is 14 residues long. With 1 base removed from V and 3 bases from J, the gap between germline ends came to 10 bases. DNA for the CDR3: TGTGCCAGCAGCCAAGGCCGGCGGCGCTACGAGCAGTACTTC. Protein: CASSQGRRRYEQYF.

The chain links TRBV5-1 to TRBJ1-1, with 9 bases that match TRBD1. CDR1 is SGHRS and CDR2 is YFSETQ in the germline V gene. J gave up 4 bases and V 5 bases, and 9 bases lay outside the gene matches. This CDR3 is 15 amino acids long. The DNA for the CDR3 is TGCGCCAGCAGTGCCGGGACAGGGTGGACCACTGAAGCTTTCTTT. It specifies CASSAGTGWTTEAFF. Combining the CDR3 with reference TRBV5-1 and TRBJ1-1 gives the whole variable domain KAGVTQTPRYLIKTRGQQVTLSCSPISGHRSVSWYQQTPGQGLQFLFEYFSETQRNKGNFPGRFSGRQFSNSRSEMNVSTLELGDSALYLCASSAGTGWTTEAFFGQGTRLTVV.

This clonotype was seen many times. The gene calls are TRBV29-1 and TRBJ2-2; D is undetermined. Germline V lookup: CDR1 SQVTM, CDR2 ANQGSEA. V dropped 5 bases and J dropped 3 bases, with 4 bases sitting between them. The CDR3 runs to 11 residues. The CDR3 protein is CSVLDTGELFF. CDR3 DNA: TGCAGCGTTCTAGACACCGGGGAGCTGTTTTTT.

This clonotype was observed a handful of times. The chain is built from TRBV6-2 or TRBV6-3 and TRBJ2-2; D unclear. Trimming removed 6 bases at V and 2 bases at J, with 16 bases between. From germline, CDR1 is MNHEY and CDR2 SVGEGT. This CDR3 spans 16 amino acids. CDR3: CASSQVLIDNTGELFF. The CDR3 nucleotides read TGTGCCAGCAGCCAGGTCCTAATTGATAACACCGGGGAGCTGTTTTTT.

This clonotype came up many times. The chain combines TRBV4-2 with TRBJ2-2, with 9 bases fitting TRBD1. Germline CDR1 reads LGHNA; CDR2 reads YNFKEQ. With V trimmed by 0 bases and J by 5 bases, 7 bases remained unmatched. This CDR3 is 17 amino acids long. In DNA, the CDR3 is TGTGCCAGCAGCCAAGATCGCGGGACAGGGCGGACCGGGGAGCTGTTTTTT. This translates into CASSQDRGTGRTGELFF.

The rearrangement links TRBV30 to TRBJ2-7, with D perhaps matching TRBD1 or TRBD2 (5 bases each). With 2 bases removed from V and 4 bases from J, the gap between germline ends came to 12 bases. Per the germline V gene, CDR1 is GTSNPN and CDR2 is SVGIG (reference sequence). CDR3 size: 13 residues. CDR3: CAWSTAWGYEQYV. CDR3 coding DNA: TGTGCCTGGAGTACTGCCTGGGGGTACGAGCAGTACGTC.

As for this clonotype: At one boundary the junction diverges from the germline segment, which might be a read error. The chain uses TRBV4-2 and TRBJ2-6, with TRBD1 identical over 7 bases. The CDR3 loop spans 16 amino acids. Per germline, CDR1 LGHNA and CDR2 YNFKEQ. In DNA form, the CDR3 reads TGTGCCAGCAGCCAAGATTCAGGGAAGGGGGCCAACGGCCTGACTTTC. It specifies CASSQDSGKGANGLTF.

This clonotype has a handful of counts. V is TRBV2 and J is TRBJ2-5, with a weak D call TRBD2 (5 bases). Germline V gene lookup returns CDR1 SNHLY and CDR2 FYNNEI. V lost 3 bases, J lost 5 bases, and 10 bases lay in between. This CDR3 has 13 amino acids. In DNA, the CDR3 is TGTGCCAGCAGTGATTTCAAGCGGGAGACCCAGTACTTC. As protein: CASSDFKRETQYF.

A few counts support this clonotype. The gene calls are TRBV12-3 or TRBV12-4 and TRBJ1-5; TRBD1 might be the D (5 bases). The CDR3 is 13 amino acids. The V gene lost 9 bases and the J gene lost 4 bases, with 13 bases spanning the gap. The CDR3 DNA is TGTGCCAGTAAAGGGACGGAGAATCAGCCCCAGCATTTT. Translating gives CASKGTENQPQHF.

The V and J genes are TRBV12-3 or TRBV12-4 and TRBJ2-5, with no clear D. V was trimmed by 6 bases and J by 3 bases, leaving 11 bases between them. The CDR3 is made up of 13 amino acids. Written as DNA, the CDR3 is TGTGCCAGCAGCCCAGGTTTCGAAGAGACCCAGTACTTC. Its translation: CASSPGFEETQYF.

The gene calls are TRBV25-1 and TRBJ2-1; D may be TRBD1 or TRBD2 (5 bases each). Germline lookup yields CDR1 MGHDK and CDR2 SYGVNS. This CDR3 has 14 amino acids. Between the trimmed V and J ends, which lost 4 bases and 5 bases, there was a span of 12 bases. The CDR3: CASSVQGRDNEQFF. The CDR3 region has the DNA TGTGCCAGCAGTGTGCAGGGACGAGACAATGAGCAGTTCTTC.

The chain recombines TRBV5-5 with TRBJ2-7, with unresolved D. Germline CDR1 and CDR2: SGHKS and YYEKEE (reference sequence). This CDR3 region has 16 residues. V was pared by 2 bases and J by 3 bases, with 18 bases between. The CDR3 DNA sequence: TGTGCCAGCAGCTTCCGGCCCGTCGAATTCGGCTACGAGCAGTACTTC. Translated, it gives CASSFRPVEFGYEQYF. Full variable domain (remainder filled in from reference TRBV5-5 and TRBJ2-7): DAGVTQSPTHLIKTRGQQVTLRCSPISGHKSVSWYQQVLGQGPQFIFQYYEKEERGRGNFPDRFSARQFPNYSSELNVNALLLGDSALYLCASSFRPVEFGYEQYFGPGTRLTVT.

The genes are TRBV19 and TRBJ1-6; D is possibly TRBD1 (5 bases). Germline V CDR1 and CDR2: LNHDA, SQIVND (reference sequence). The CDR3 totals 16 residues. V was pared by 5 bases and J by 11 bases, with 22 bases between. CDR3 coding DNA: TGTGCCAGTAGTGCCCACTCCGGGCCCACGGGGCCACCCCTCCACTTT. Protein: CASSAHSGPTGPPLHF. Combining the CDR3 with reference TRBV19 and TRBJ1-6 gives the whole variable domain DGGITQSPKYLFRKEGQNVTLSCEQNLNHDAMYWYRQDPGQGLRLIYYSQIVNDFQKGDIAEGYSVSREKKESFPLTVTSAQKNPTAFYLCASSAHSGPTGPPLHFGNGTRLTVT.

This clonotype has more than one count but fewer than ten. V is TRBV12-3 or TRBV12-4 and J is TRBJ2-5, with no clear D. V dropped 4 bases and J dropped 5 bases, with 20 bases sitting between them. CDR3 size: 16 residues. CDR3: CASSSRTKGVQETQYF. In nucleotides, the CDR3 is TGTGCCAGCAGTTCTAGGACCAAAGGCGTCCAGGAGACCCAGTACTTC.

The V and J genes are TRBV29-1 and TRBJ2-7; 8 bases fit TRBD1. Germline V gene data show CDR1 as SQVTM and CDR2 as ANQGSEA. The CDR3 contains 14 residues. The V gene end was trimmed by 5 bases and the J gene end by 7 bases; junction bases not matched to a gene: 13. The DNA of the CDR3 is TGCAGCGTTCACTCAGGGGGCGCATCGTGGGAGCAGTACTTC. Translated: CSVHSGGASWEQYF.

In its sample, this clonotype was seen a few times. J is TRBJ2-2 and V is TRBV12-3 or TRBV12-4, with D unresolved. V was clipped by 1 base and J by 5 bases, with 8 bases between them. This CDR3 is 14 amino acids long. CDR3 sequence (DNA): TGTGCCAGCAGTTTAGACAGTTGGACCGGGGAGCTGTTTTTT. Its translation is CASSLDSWTGELFF.

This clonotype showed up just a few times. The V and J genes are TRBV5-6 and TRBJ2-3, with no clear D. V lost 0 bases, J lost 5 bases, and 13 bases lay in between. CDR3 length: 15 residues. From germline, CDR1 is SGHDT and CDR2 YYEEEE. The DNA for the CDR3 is TGTGCCAGCAGCTTGGTAGGGTGGGCCGGAGATACGCAGTATTTT. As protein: CASSLVGWAGDTQYF.

The CDR3 region has the DNA TGCAGTGCTGACACAGGGACTGGAAACACCATATATTTT. The encoded protein is CSADTGTGNTIYF. The rearrangement uses TRBV20-1 and TRBJ1-3; D is perhaps TRBD1 (6 bases). Per the germline V gene, CDR1 is DFQATT and CDR2 is SNEGSKA (reference sequence). This CDR3 region has 13 residues. V shed 5 bases and J shed 2 bases, with 10 bases lying between them.

The CDR3 DNA reads TGCAGCGTTGAAACAGGGGGGTGCGAGCAGTACTTC. Amino acid sequence: CSVETGGCEQYF. The chain recombines TRBV29-1 with TRBJ2-7, with 8 positions matching TRBD1. The CDR3 consists of 12 residues. Germline-derived CDR1 and CDR2 are SQVTM and ANQGSEA. V dropped 2 bases and J dropped 6; count of bases not matched to a gene: 3.

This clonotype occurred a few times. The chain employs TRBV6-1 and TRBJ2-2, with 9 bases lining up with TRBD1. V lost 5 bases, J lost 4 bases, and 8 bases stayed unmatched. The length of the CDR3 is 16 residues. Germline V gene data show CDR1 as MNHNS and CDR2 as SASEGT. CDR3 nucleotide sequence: TGTGCCAGCAGTCCCCGGGACAGGGTCATCACCGGGGAGCTGTTTTTT. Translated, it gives CASSPRDRVITGELFF.

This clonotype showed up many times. The CDR3 DNA is TGTGCCAGCAGCCGACAGGGGGCCGGCAATGAGCAGTTCTTC. It yields the protein CASSRQGAGNEQFF. The genes are TRBV6-2 or TRBV6-3 and TRBJ2-1, with 10 positions matching TRBD1. J was trimmed by 6 bases and V by 6 bases; bases with no gene match: 5. CDR3 length: 14 residues. The germline V gene encodes CDR1 MNHEY and CDR2 SVGEGT.

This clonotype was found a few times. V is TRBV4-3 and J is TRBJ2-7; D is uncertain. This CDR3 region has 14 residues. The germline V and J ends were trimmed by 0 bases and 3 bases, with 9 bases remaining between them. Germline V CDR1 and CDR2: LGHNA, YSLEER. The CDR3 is CASSQDPGNYEQYF. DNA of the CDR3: TGCGCCAGCAGCCAAGATCCGGGTAACTACGAGCAGTACTTC.

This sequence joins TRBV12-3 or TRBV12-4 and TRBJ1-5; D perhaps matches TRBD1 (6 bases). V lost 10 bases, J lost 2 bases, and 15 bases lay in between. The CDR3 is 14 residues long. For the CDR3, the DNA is TGTGCCACCCGGGCCCCAGGGGGCAATCAGCCCCAGCATTTT. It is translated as CATRAPGGNQPQHF.

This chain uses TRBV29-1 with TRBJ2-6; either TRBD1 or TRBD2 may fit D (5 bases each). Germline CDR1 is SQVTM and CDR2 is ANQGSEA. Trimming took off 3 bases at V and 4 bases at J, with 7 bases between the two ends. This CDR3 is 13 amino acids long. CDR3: CSVEGPGANVLTF. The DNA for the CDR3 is TGCAGCGTTGAGGGACCCGGGGCCAACGTCCTGACTTTC.

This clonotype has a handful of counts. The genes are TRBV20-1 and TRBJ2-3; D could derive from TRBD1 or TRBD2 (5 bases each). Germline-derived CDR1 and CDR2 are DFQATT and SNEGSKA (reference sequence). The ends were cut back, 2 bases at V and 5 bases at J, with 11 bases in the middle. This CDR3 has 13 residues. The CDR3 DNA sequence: TGCAGTGCTAGAAGGGGACCGGTAGATACGCAGTATTTT. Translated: CSARRGPVDTQYF.

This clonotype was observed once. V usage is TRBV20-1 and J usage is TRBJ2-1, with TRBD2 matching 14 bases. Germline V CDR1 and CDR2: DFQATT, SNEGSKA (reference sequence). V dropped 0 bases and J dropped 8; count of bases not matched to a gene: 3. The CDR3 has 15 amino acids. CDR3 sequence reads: CSAREGLAGVYEQFF. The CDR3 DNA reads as TGCAGTGCTAGAGAGGGACTAGCGGGAGTCTATGAGCAGTTCTTC.

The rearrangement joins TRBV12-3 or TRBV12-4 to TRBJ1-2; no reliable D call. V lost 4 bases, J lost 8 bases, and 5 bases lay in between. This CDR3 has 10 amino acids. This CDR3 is CASSSGGYTF. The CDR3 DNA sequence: TGTGCCAGCAGTTCGGGGGGCTACACCTTC.

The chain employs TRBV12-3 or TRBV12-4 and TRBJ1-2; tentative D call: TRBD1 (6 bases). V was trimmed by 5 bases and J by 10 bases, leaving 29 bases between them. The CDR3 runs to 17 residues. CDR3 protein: CASSPQPNLRKGDDYTF. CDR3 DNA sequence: TGTGCCAGCAGTCCACAGCCGAATCTTCGGAAGGGGGATGACTACACCTTC.

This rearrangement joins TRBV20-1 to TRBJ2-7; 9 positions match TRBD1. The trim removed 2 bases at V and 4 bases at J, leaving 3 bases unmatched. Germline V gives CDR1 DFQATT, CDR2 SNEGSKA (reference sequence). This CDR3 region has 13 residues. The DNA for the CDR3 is TGCAGTGCTAGAACCGGGACAGGGTACGAGCAGTACGTC. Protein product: CSARTGTGYEQYV.

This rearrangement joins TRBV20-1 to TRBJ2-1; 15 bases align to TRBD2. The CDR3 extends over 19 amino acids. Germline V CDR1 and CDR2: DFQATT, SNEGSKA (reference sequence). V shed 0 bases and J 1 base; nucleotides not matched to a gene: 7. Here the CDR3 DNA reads TGCAGTGCTAGAGATCCCGGGACTAGCGGGAGGAGGTCCTACAATGAGCAGTTCTTC. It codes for CSARDPGTSGRRSYNEQFF.

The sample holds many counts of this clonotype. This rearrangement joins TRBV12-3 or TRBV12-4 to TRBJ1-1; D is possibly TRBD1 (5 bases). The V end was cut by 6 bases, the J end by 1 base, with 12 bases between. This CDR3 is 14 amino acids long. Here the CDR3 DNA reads TGTGCCAGCAGAGTCCAGGGTGCGAACACTGAAGCTTTCTTT. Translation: CASRVQGANTEAFF.